This entry lists 4 T cell receptor beta chains sequenced from one sample in a study of cytomegalovirus exposure and HLA in healthy donors. Researchers ran the PCR with 60 Vbeta and 13 Jbeta primers. TCRdb keeps only in-frame clones here, not all; method: immunoSEQ multiplex PCR. This table has about 160,000 clones, roughly 80% appearing once. Material: PBMCs. These receptors all come from a male donor in good health and CMV-seropositive.

The V call is TRBV27, the J call TRBJ1-2, with TRBD1 identical over 10 bases. V shed 2 bases and J 8 bases; nucleotides not matched to a gene: 5. The CDR3 sequence is 14 residues long. The germline V gene has CDR1 MNHEY and CDR2 SMNVEV (reference sequence). The CDR3 nucleotides read TGTGCCAGCAGTTTAAGGGGGACAGGGGTCGGCTACACCTTC. Translating it yields CASSLRGTGVGYTF.

CDR3 sequence (DNA): TGTGCCAGCAGCCCGCGGACAGGGGAAGATACGCAGTATTTT. It codes for CASSPRTGEDTQYF. The rearrangement joins TRBV7-9 to TRBJ2-3; 9 nucleotides line up with TRBD1. This CDR3 region has 14 residues. The V gene end was trimmed by 5 bases and the J gene end by 5 bases; junction bases not matched to a gene: 5. Germline CDR1 and CDR2: SEHNR and FQNEAQ (reference sequence). Looking up the rest from reference TRBV7-9 and TRBJ2-3 gives the full variable domain: DTGVSQNPRHKITKRGQNVTFRCDPISEHNRLYWYRQTLGQGPEFLTYFQNEAQLEKSRLLSDRFSAERPKGSFSTLEIQRTEQGDSAMYLCASSPRTGEDTQYFGPGTRLTVL.

This chain joins TRBV27 and TRBJ2-7; 13 bases match TRBD2. V lost 8 bases, J lost 6 bases, and 10 bases stayed unmatched. The germline gives CDR1 MNHEY, CDR2 SMNVEV (reference sequence). The CDR3 is 15 residues long. The CDR3 DNA is TGTGCCAGCGGGCGGACTAGCGGGAGAACAATCGAGCAGTACTTC. Translated: CASGRTSGRTIEQYF.

The chain combines TRBV7-2 with TRBJ1-1; the D is unclear. Germline V gene data show CDR1 as SGHTA and CDR2 as FQGNSA. CDR3 length: 14 residues. V shed 6 bases and J shed 1 base, with 12 bases lying between them. This CDR3 is CASSGGRTNTEAFF. The CDR3 DNA is TGTGCCAGCAGTGGAGGACGAACGAACACTGAAGCTTTCTTT.